This entry lists 16 T cell receptor beta chains sequenced from one sample in a study of T cell responses to AZD1222 COVID-19 vaccine. The method was immunoSEQ multiplex PCR; TCRdb's version includes in-frame clones alone and lacks a portion of them. The sample holds more than 90,000 clones, about 86% seen once. The material was peripheral blood, obtained on day 0 of AZD1222 vaccination. The receptors here all came from an adult in good health.

The genes are TRBV11-2 and TRBJ2-1, with D possibly matching TRBD1 (6 bases). V was trimmed by 5 bases and J by 12 bases, leaving 14 bases between them. CDR1 SGHAT and CDR2 FQNNGV come from the germline V gene. The CDR3 is made up of 12 amino acids. As DNA, the CDR3 is TGTGCCAGCAGCCCGATCACAGGGTTGCAGTTCTTC. Its protein product is CASSPITGLQFF.

For this clone: The same CDR3 is also encoded by other DNA sequences in this sample. The chain links TRBV2 to TRBJ1-1; the D is unclear. The germline V gene has CDR1 SNHLY and CDR2 FYNNEI. The CDR3 runs 12 residues. Trimming shortened V by 6 bases and J by 5 bases, and 10 bases separated the two germline ends. The chain's CDR3 is CASRVGGTEAFF. CDR3 coding DNA: TGTGCCAGCAGGGTCGGCGGGACTGAAGCTTTCTTT.

The chain links TRBV27 to TRBJ1-6; weak D call: TRBD1 (5 bases). V shed 4 bases and J shed 0 bases, with 7 bases lying between them. The germline gives CDR1 MNHEY, CDR2 SMNVEV (reference sequence). The CDR3 extends over 15 amino acids. The CDR3 reads CASSYTGSYNSPLHF. Written as DNA, the CDR3 is TGTGCCAGCAGTTATACAGGCTCCTATAATTCACCCCTCCACTTT.

This chain links TRBV4-1 with TRBJ2-3, with D tentatively TRBD2 (6 bases). The ends were cut back, 1 base at V and 4 bases at J, with 6 bases in the middle. The CDR3 loop spans 13 amino acids. In germline, CDR1 is MGHRA, CDR2 YSYEKL. The CDR3: CASSQGLADTQYF. In DNA form, the CDR3 reads TGCGCCAGCAGCCAAGGACTAGCAGATACGCAGTATTTT.

The chain combines TRBV7-3 with TRBJ2-7; the D is unclear. Deletions cut 1 base from V and 2 bases from J, with 15 bases between. The CDR3 runs 16 residues. Germline loops: CDR1 SGHTA, CDR2 FQGTGA. The CDR3 sequence is CASSLNGGGRPYEQYF. The CDR3 DNA reads as TGTGCCAGCAGCTTAAACGGTGGTGGCAGACCCTACGAGCAGTACTTC.

The gene calls are TRBV13 and TRBJ2-1; 7 bases are shared with TRBD1. V lost 4 bases, J lost 5 bases, and 14 bases stayed unmatched. This CDR3 is 17 amino acids long. Germline loops: CDR1 PRHDT, CDR2 FYEKMQ (reference sequence). The CDR3, as DNA: TGTGCCAGCAGCTCGAGAGCCGGGACAGCTGGGCACAATGAGCAGTTCTTC. It specifies CASSSRAGTAGHNEQFF.

Only a few counts were recorded for this clone. The rearrangement uses TRBV7-2 and TRBJ1-2; 8 nucleotides align to TRBD1. The CDR3 is 15 residues long. The ends lost 1 base at V and 2 bases at J; junction bases unmatched: 3. Germline V gene data show CDR1 as SGHTA and CDR2 as FQGNSA. The CDR3: CASSLESGGNYGYTF. Written as DNA, the CDR3 is TGTGCCAGCAGCTTAGAGTCAGGGGGCAACTATGGCTACACCTTC.

The genes are TRBV11-3 and TRBJ2-1; TRBD2 might be the D (6 bases). Looked up from germline, CDR1 is SGHNT and CDR2 is YENEEA. This CDR3 is 15 amino acids long. Trimming pared 3 bases from V and 0 bases from J, leaving 9 bases between. In DNA form, the CDR3 reads TGTGCCAGCAGCTTCCGGGGGAGCTCCTACAATGAGCAGTTCTTC. Encoded protein: CASSFRGSSYNEQFF.

This clone has just a few counts. The rearrangement uses TRBV12-3 or TRBV12-4 and TRBJ1-3; no firm D call. The germline V and J ends were trimmed by 4 bases and 2 bases, with 6 bases remaining between them. The CDR3 runs 13 residues. CDR3 loop: CASSSWAGNTIYF. CDR3 nucleotide sequence: TGTGCCAGCAGTTCCTGGGCTGGAAACACCATATATTTT.

V gene TRBV10-3 combines with J gene TRBJ2-2, with D perhaps TRBD1 (6 bases). Between the trimmed V and J ends, which lost 8 bases and 5 bases, there was a span of 15 bases. The CDR3 totals 14 residues. CDR1 is ENHRY, CDR2 SYGVKD, per germline. The DNA for the CDR3 is TGTGCCATCGGGTACACAGGGTCAACCGGGGAGCTGTTTTTT. This gives the protein CAIGYTGSTGELFF.

The chain has TRBV4-1 and TRBJ1-1, with D possibly being TRBD1 (6 bases). Looked up from germline, CDR1 is MGHRA and CDR2 is YSYEKL. The CDR3 has 17 residues. Trimming removed 4 bases at V and 0 bases at J, with 18 bases between. CDR3 in amino acids: CASSLFRTAHMNTEAFF. DNA for the CDR3: TGCGCCAGCAGCCTCTTTAGGACAGCTCACATGAACACTGAAGCTTTCTTT.

This chain joins TRBV5-1 and TRBJ2-1; D may be TRBD1 (5 bases). Trimming took off 2 bases at V and 3 bases at J, with 12 bases between the two ends. The germline CDR1 and CDR2 sequences are SGHRS and YFSETQ. This CDR3 contains 15 residues. CDR3 nucleotide sequence: TGCGCCAGCAGCTTAACTCTTCAGGGCTACAATGAGCAGTTCTTC. Residues: CASSLTLQGYNEQFF. Filled out from reference TRBV5-1 and TRBJ2-1, the complete variable domain reads KAGVTQTPRYLIKTRGQQVTLSCSPISGHRSVSWYQQTPGQGLQFLFEYFSETQRNKGNFPGRFSGRQFSNSRSEMNVSTLELGDSALYLCASSLTLQGYNEQFFGPGTRLTVL.

A word on this clone: Other DNA sequences within the sample encode an identical CDR3. The J gene is TRBJ1-4, the V gene TRBV5-1, with a weak D call TRBD1 (5 bases). Trimming left V 0 bases short and J 3 bases short, with 6 bases between. Germline lookup yields CDR1 SGHRS and CDR2 YFSETQ. The CDR3 has 14 amino acids. In DNA, the CDR3 is TGCGCCAGCAGCTTGGGACAGCCTAATGAAAAACTGTTTTTT. It codes for CASSLGQPNEKLFF.

This clone appeared a single time. The chain has TRBV5-1 and TRBJ2-7, with a weak D call TRBD2 (5 bases). Germline CDR1 and CDR2: SGHRS and YFSETQ. The CDR3 has 15 amino acids. The ends were cut back, 4 bases at V and 0 bases at J, with 14 bases in the middle. The CDR3 nucleotides are TGCGCCAGCAGCCCGGGGATTAACTTCTCCTACGAGCAGTACTTC. Protein sequence: CASSPGINFSYEQYF.

The table lists this clone with a few counts. The chain carries TRBV27 and TRBJ1-6; tentative D call: TRBD1 (5 bases). The germline V gene has CDR1 MNHEY and CDR2 SMNVEV (reference sequence). The V and J ends lost 8 bases and 6 bases respectively, with 11 bases between them. The CDR3 contains 13 residues. The CDR3: CASGRGLNSPLHF. In nucleotides, the CDR3 is TGTGCCAGCGGGAGGGGTCTTAATTCACCCCTCCACTTT.

In this sample, this clone turned up once. This chain uses TRBV18 with TRBJ2-7; 7 bases line up with TRBD1. V lost 2 bases and J lost 1; bases outside the gene matches: 2. The CDR3 has 14 residues. Germline CDR1 KGHSH, CDR2 LQKENI. The CDR3 loop reads CASSPGTVSYEQYF. As DNA, the CDR3 is TGTGCCAGCTCACCAGGGACAGTTTCCTACGAGCAGTACTTC.